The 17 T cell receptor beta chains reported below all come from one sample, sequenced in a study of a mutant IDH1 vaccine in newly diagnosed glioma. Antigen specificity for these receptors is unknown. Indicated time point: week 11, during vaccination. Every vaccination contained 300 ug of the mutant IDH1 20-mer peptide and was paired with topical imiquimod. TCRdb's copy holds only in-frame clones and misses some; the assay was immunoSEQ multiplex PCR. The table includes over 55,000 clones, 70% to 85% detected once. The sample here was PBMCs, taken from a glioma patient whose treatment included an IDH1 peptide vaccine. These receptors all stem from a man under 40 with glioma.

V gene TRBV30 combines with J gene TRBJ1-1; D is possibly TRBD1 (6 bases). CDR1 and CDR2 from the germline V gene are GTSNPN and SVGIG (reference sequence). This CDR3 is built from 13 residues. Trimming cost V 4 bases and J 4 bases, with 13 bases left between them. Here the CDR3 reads CAWTRMGATEAFF. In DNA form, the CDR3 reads TGTGCCTGGACCCGGATGGGGGCCACTGAAGCTTTCTTT.

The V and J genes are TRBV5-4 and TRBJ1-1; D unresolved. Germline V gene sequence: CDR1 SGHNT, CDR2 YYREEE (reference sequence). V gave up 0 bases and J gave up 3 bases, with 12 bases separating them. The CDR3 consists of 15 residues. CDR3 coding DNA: TGTGCCAGCAGCTTGGTTGGGAATAAGGACACTGAAGCTTTCTTT. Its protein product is CASSLVGNKDTEAFF.

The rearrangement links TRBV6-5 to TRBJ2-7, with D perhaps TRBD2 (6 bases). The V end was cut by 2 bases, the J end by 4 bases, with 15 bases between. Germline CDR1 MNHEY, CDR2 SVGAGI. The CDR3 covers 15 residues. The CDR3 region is CASSYQGPGDYEQYF. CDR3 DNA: TGTGCCAGCAGTTACCAAGGGCCGGGGGATTACGAGCAGTACTTC.

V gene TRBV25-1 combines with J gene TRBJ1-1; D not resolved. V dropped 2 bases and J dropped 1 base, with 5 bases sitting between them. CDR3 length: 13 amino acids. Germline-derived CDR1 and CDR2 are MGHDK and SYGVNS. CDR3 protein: CASSERGNTEAFF. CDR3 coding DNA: TGTGCCAGCAGTGAACGGGGGAACACTGAAGCTTTCTTT.

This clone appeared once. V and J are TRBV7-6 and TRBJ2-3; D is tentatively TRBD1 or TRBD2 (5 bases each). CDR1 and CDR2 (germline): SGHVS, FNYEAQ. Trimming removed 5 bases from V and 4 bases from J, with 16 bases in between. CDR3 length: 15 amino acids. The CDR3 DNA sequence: TGTGCCAGCAGCCTCGCGGGTGGGGCGGCAGATACGCAGTATTTT. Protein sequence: CASSLAGGAADTQYF.

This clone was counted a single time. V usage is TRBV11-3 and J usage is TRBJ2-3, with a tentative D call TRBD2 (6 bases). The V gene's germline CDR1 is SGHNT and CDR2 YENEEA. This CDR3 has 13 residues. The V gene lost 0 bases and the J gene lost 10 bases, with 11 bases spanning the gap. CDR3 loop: CASSLDSGSPQYF. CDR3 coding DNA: TGTGCCAGCAGCTTAGATTCCGGGAGTCCGCAGTATTTT.

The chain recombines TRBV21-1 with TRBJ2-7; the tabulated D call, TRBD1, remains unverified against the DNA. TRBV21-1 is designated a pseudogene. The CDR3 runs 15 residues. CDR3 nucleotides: TGTGCCAGCAGCTTACTGGACAGGGACCTCTACGAGCAGTACTTC. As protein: CASSLLDRDLYEQYF.

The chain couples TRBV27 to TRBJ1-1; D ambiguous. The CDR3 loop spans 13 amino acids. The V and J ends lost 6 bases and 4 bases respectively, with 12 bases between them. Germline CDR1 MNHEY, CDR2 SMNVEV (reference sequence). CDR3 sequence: CASREFYVTEAFF. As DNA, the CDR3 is TGTGCCAGCAGAGAGTTTTATGTCACTGAAGCTTTCTTT.

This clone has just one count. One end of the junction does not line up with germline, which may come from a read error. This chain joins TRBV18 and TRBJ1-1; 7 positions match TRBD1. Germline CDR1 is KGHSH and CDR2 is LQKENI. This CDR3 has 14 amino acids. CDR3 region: CASFDRGLNAEAFF. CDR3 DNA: TGTGCCAGCTTCGATAGGGGGCTGAACGCTGAAGCTTTCTTT.

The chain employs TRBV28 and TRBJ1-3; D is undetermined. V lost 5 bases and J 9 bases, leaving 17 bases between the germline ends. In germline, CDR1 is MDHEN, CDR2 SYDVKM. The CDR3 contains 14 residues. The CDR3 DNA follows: TGTGCCAGCAGTGGCAGAGTAACGATCAGCACCATATATTTT. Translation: CASSGRVTISTIYF.

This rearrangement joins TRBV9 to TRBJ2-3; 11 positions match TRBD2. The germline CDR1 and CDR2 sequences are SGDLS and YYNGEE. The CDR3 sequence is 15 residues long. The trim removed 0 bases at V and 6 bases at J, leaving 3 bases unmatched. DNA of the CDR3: TGTGCCAGCAGCGTAGGCCTAGCGGGGGGCGATACGCAGTATTTT. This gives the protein CASSVGLAGGDTQYF.

CDR3 nucleotides: TGTGCCAGCAGAACCACAGGGGTGGAAGGAAACACCATATATTTT. It yields the protein CASRTTGVEGNTIYF. The V and J genes are TRBV28 and TRBJ1-3, with 7 bases that match TRBD1. The V and J ends lost 6 bases and 4 bases, in that order; junction bases with no gene match: 9. Germline loops: CDR1 MDHEN, CDR2 SYDVKM. CDR3 size: 15 residues.

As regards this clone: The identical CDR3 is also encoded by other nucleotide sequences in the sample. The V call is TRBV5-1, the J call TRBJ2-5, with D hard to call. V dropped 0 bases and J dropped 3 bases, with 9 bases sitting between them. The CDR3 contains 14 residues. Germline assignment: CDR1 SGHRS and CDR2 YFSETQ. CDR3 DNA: TGCGCCAGCAGCTTGGGCGGTGGAGAAGAGACCCAGTACTTC. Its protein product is CASSLGGGEETQYF.

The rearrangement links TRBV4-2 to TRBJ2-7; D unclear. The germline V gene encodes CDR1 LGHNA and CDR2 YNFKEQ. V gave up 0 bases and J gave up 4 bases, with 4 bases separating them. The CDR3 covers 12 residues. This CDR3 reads CASSQDSYEQYF. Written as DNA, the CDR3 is TGTGCCAGCAGCCAAGACTCGTACGAGCAGTACTTC.

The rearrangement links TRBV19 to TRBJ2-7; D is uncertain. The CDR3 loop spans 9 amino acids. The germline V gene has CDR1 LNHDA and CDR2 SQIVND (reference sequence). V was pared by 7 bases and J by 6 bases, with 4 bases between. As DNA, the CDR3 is TGTGCCAGTAAAGCCGAGCAGTACTTC. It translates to CASKAEQYF.

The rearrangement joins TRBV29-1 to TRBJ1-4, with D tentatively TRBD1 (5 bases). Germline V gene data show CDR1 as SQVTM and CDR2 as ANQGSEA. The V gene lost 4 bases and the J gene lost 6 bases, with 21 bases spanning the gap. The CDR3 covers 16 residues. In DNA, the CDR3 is TGCAGCGTTGTGGTTTATCGGCAGGGCGCTGATGAAAAACTGTTTTTT. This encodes CSVVVYRQGADEKLFF.

The DNA of the CDR3 is TGCGCCAGCAGCTTAGTTTTCTGGGGTCAGGATTCCCTTAGCACAGATACGCAGTATTTT. It specifies CASSLVFWGQDSLSTDTQYF. The V and J genes are TRBV5-1 and TRBJ2-3; D unresolved. The length of the CDR3 is 20 residues. The V and J ends lost 2 bases and 0 bases respectively, with 25 bases between them. Germline lookup yields CDR1 SGHRS and CDR2 YFSETQ.